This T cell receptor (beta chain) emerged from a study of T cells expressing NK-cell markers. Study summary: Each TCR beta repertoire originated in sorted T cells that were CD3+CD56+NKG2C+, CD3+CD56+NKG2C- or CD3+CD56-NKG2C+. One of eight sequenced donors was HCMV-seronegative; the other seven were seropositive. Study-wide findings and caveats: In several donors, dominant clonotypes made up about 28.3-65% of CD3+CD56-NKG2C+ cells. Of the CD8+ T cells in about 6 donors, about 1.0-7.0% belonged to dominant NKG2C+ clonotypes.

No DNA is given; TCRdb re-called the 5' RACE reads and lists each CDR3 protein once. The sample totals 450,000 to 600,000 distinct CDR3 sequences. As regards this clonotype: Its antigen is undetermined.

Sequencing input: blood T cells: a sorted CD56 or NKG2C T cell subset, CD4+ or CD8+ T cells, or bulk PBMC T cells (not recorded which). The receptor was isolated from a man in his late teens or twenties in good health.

CDR3 sequence reads: CATSERHLLAYNEQFF. This chain links TRBV24-1 with TRBJ2-1. There are 16 residues in the CDR3. Germline V gives CDR1 KGHDR, CDR2 SFDVKD.